This entry concerns a single T cell receptor (beta chain). Its antigen is unknown. Germline CDR1 and CDR2: MNHNS and SASEGT. The V gene lost 4 bases and the J gene lost 0 bases, with 11 bases spanning the gap. The CDR3 extends over 15 amino acids. Sequenced by immunoSEQ multiplex PCR; TCRdb stores in-frame clones only, minus some. Among over 50,000 clones listed, roughly 85% were seen once. This sample was taken from a study of Tregs in tolerant kidney transplant recipients. General study findings and limits: The most relevant donor-specific Treg TCRbeta repertoire apparently came from expansion with activated donor B cells. Biological reproducibility was not directly addressed, but technical replication error appeared minimal.

Thawed PBMCs were FACS-sorted into unstimulated CD4+CD25+CD127- regulatory T cells, CD4+CD25- non-regulatory cells, CD4 and CD8 cells. Sequencing was performed on Tregs from blood, taken before the transplant. This TCR derives from a human donor who received a combined kidney and bone marrow transplant. The chain is built from TRBV6-1 and TRBJ2-3; no definite D call. CDR3 bases: TGTGCCAGCAGTGTCGCAGCTTTAAGCACAGATACGCAGTATTTT. This gives the protein CASSVAALSTDTQYF.